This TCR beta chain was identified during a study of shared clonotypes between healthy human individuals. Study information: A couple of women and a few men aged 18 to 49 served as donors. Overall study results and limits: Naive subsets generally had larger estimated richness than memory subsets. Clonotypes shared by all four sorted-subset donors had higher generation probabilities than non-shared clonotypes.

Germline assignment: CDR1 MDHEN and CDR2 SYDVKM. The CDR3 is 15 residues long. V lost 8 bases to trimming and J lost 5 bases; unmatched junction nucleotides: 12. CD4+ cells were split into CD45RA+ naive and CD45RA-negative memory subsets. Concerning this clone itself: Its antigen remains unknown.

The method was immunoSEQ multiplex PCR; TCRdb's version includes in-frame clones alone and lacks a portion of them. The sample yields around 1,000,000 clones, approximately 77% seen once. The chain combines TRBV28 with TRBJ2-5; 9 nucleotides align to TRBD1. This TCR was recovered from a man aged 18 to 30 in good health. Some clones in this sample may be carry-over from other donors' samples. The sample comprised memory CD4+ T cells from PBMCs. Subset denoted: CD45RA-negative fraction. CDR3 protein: CASGAPGQGYETQYF. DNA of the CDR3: TGTGCCAGCGGGGCTCCGGGACAGGGTTACGAGACCCAGTACTTC. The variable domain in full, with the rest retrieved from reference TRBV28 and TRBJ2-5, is DVKVTQSSRYLVKRTGEKVFLECVQDMDHENMFWYRQDPGLGLRLIYFSYDVKMKEKGDIPEGYSVSREKKERFSLILESASTNQTSMYLCASGAPGQGYETQYFGPGTRLLVL.